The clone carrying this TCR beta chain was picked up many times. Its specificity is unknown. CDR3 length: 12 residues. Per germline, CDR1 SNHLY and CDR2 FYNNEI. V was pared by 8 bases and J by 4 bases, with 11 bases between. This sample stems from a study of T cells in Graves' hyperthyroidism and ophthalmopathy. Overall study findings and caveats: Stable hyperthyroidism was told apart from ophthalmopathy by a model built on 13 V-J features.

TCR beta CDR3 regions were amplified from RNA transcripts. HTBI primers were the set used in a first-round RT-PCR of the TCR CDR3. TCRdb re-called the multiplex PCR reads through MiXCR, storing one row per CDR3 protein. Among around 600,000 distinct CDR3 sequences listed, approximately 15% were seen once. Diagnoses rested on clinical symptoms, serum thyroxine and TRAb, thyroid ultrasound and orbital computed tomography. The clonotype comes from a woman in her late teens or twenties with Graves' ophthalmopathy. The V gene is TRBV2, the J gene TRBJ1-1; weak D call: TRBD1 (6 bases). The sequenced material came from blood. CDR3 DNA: TGTGCCAGCGGAACAGGGCGCACTGAAGCTTTCTTT. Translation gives CASGTGRTEAFF.